Listed below are T cell receptor beta chains from one sample, sequenced in a study of shared clonotypes between healthy human individuals. Generated by immunoSEQ multiplex PCR, the TCRdb table keeps only in-frame clones and is missing some. The repertoire holds under 1,100,000 clones, with approximately 78% as singletons. Specimen: memory CD4+ T cells from PBMCs. All receptors come from a man aged 18 to 30 in good health. Some clones in this sample may be carry-over from other donors' samples. Both conserved end residues are part of each CDR3. Only some rows state a clone size, as once, few, many or a class for expanded clones.

j_call clone_size v_call cdr3_aa
TRBJ1-2 - TRBV27 CASSLLGGSEGYGYTF
TRBJ1-3 many TRBV18 CASSQETAGNTIYF
TRBJ2-5 - TRBV7-2 CASSSYNSGETQYF
TRBJ2-3 - TRBV18 CASSKAGTAGDTQYF
TRBJ1-1 - TRBV20-1 CSVRRGTEAFF
TRBJ2-7 - TRBV30 CAWNPDRGSYEQYF
TRBJ2-1 - TRBV29-1 CSVELPGKAYNEQFF
TRBJ2-7 - TRBV5-1 CASSLGTSGRASEQYF
TRBJ1-2 - TRBV10-3 CAIRDRGRNYGYTF
TRBJ2-7 - TRBV29-1 CSAASTVASYEQYF
TRBJ1-1 - TRBV27 CASSLQGAGNTEAFF
TRBJ2-3 - TRBV12-5 CASGLFPNGDTQYF
TRBJ2-1 few TRBV7-9 CASSSRAGGLDNEQFF
TRBJ1-4 many TRBV25-1 CASSDPGLNEKLFF
TRBJ2-3 - TRBV28 CASPPGLAGPDTQYF
TRBJ2-3 - TRBV28 CASSFSADTQYF
TRBJ2-4 - TRBV4-2 CASSQDRRQGGNIQYF
TRBJ2-7 - TRBV5-1 CASSLSQGGLAYEQYF
TRBJ1-3 - TRBV5-1 CASSLGGRGNTIYF
TRBJ2-5 - TRBV7-9 CASSLQASTQETQYF
TRBJ1-1 - TRBV6-1 CASSEATKVPNTEAFF
TRBJ1-1 once TRBV4-2 CASSQELGGTEAFF
TRBJ1-6 - TRBV18 CASSVRDRETPLHF
TRBJ1-1 few TRBV4-3 CASSRVGGRENTEAFF
TRBJ2-7 many TRBV7-7 CASSLRTGGFYEQYF
TRBJ2-3 - TRBV5-1 CASSPDSYTDTQYF
TRBJ2-3 - TRBV5-1 CASSLGPQGPTDTQYF
TRBJ2-2 - TRBV5-1 CASKPRFFAPGELFF
TRBJ2-2 - TRBV28 CASSFDPGTSGNTGELFF
TRBJ1-3 few TRBV10-1 CASSGDRTNSGNTIYF
TRBJ2-1 many TRBV4-1 CASSQGLAGESSYNEQFF
TRBJ2-7 many TRBV4-2 CASSQGGTSGSSTYEQYF
TRBJ1-5 - TRBV18 CASSPKNSNQPQHF
TRBJ1-3 - TRBV18 CASRDRGSGNTIYF
TRBJ1-1 - TRBV10-3 CATRDSGDTEAFF
TRBJ1-5 - TRBV7-8 CASSHNSYQGPIYNQPQHF
TRBJ2-2 - TRBV27 CASRHRGTDVSNTGELFF
TRBJ2-1 - TRBV4-1 CASSQDWGAPSGRADEQFF
TRBJ2-7 - TRBV10-3 CAISDLDRSSYEQYF
TRBJ2-2 - TRBV5-4 CASSPGLAWGELFF
TRBJ2-7 - TRBV7-9 CASSLPTGGPPEQYF
TRBJ2-3 - TRBV11-1 CASSASGQGADTQYF